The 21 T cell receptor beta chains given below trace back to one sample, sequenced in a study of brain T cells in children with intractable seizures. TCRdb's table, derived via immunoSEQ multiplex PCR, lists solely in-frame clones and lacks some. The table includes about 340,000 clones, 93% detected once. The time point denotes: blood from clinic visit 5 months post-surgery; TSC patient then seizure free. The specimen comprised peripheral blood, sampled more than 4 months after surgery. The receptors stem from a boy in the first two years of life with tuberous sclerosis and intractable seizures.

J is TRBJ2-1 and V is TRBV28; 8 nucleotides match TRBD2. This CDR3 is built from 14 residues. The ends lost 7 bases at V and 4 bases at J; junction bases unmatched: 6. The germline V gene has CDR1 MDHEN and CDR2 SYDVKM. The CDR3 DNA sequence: TGTGCCAGCAAAATGACTAGCGAGTACAATGAGCAGTTCTTC. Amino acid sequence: CASKMTSEYNEQFF.

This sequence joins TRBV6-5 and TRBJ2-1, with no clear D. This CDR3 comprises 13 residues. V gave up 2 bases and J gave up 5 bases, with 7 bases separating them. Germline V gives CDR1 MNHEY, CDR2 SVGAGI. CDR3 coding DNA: TGTGCCAGCAGTTACGGCGGAAACAATGAGCAGTTCTTC. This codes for CASSYGGNNEQFF.

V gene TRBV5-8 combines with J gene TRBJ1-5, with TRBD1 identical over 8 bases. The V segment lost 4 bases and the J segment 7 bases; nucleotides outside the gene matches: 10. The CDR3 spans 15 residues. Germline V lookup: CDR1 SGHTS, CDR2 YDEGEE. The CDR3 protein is CASSLRTGTNQPQHF. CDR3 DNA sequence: TGTGCCAGCAGCCTCCGGACAGGGACAAACCAGCCCCAGCATTTT. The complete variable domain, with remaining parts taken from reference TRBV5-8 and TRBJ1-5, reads EAGVTQSPTHLIKTRGQQATLRCSPISGHTSVYWYQQALGLGLQFLLWYDEGEERNRGNFPPRFSGRQFPNYSSELNVNALELEDSALYLCASSLRTGTNQPQHFGDGTRLSIL.

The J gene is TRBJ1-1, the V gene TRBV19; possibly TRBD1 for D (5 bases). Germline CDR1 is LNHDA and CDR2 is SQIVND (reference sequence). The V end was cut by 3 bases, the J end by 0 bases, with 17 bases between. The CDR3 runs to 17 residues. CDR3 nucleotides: TGTGCCAGTAGTATTTTGCCTCGGGGGAGCTTGAACACTGAAGCTTTCTTT. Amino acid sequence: CASSILPRGSLNTEAFF.

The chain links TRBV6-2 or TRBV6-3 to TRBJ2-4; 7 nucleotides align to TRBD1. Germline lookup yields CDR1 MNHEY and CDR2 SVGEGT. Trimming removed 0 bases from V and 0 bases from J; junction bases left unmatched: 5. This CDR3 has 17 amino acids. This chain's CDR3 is CASSYSPTGLAKNIQYF. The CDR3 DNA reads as TGTGCCAGCAGTTACTCACCGACAGGGCTAGCCAAAAACATTCAGTACTTC.

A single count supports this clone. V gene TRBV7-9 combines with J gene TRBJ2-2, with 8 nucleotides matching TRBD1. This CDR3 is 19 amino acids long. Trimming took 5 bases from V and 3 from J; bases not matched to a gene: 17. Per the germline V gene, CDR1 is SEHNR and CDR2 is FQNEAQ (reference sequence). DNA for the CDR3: TGTGCCAGCAGCGACGGAAGGTGGTATTGGGGACAGGACACCGGGGAGCTGTTTTTT. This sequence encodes CASSDGRWYWGQDTGELFF.

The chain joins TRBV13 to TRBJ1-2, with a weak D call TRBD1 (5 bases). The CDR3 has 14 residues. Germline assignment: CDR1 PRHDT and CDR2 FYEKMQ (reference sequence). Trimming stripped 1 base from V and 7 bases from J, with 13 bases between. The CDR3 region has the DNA TGTGCCAGCAGCTTAGATGCAGGGCACCCTGGCTACACCTTC. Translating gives CASSLDAGHPGYTF. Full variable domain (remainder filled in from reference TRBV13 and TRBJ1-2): AAGVIQSPRHLIKEKRETATLKCYPIPRHDTVYWYQQGPGQDPQFLISFYEKMQSDKGSIPDRFSAQQFSDYHSELNMSSLELGDSALYFCASSLDAGHPGYTFGSGTRLTVV.

Here the CDR3 reads CASSQVGGPTGELFF. The CDR3 DNA sequence: TGCGCCAGCAGCCAAGTTGGGGGGCCCACCGGGGAGCTGTTTTTT. The chain combines TRBV4-1 with TRBJ2-2, with D tentatively TRBD1 or TRBD2 (6 bases each). This CDR3 comprises 15 residues. Germline V CDR1 and CDR2: MGHRA, YSYEKL. V was cut by 1 base and J by 4 bases, with 10 bases left in between.

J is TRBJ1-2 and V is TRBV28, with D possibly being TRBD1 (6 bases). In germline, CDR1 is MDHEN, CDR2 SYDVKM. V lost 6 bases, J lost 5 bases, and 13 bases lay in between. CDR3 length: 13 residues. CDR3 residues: CASSPTGQYGYTF. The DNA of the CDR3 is TGTGCCAGCAGCCCAACGGGACAATATGGCTACACCTTC.

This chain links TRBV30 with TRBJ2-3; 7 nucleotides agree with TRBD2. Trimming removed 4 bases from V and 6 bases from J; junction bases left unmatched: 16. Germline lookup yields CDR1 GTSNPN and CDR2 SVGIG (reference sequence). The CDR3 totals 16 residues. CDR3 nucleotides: TGTGCCTGGACCCAACTTGGCGGGAGAGCTCGGGATACGCAGTATTTT. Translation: CAWTQLGGRARDTQYF.

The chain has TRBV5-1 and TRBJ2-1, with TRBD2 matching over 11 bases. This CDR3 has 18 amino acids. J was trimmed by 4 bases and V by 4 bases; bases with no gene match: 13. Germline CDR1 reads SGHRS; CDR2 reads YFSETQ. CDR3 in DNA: TGCGCCAGCAGCCCCTACTCGACTAGCGGGATACTTTACAATGAGCAGTTCTTC. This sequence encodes CASSPYSTSGILYNEQFF. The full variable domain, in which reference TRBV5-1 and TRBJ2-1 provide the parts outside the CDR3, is KAGVTQTPRYLIKTRGQQVTLSCSPISGHRSVSWYQQTPGQGLQFLFEYFSETQRNKGNFPGRFSGRQFSNSRSEMNVSTLELGDSALYLCASSPYSTSGILYNEQFFGPGTRLTVL.

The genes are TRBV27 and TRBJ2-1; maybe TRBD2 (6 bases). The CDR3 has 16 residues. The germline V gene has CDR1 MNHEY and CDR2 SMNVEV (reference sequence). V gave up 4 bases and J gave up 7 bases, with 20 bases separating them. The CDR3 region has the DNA TGTGCCAGCAGTTCGGACCCAGCGGGTGGGGGGAATGAGCAGTTCTTC. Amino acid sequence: CASSSDPAGGGNEQFF.

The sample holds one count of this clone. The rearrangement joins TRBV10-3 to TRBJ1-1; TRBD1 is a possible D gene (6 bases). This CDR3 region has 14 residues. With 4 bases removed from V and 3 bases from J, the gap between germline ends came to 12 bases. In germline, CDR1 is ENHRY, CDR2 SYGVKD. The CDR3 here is CAISGEGGYTEAFF. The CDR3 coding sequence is TGTGCCATCAGTGGTGAGGGGGGTTACACTGAAGCTTTCTTT.

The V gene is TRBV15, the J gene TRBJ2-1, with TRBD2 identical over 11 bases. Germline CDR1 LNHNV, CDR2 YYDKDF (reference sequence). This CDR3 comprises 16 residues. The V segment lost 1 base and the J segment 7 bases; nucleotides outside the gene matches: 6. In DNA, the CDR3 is TGTGCCACCAGCAGAGTAGCGGGGGGGGAGTTGAATGAGCAGTTCTTC. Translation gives CATSRVAGGELNEQFF.

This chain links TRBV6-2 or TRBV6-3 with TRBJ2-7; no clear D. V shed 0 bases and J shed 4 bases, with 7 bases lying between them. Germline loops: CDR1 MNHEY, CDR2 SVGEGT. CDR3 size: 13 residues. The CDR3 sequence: CASSYSTWYEQYF. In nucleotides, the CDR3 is TGTGCCAGCAGTTACTCGACTTGGTACGAGCAGTACTTC.

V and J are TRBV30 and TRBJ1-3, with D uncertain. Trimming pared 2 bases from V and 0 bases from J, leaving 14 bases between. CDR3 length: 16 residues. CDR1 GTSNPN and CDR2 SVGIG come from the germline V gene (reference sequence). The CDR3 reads CAWSIRRTNSGNTIYF. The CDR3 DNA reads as TGTGCCTGGAGTATAAGGAGGACCAACTCTGGAAACACCATATATTTT.

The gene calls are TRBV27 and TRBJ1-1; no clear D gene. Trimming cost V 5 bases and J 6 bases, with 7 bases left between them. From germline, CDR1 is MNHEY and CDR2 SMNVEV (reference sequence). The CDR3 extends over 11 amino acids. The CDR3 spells CASSSGPEAFF. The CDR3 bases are TGTGCCAGCAGTAGTGGACCTGAAGCTTTCTTT.

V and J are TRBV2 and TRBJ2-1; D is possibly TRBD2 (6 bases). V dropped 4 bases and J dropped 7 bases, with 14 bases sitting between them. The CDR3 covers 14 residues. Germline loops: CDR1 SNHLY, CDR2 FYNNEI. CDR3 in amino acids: CASSGGELLNEQFF. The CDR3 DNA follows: TGTGCCAGCAGTGGCGGGGAACTATTAAATGAGCAGTTCTTC.

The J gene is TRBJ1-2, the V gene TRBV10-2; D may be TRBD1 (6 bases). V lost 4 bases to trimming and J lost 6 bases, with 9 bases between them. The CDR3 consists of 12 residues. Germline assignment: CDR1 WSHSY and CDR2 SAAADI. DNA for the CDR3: TGCGCCAGCAGTGTGGGGGGCGATGGCTACACCTTC. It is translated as CASSVGGDGYTF.

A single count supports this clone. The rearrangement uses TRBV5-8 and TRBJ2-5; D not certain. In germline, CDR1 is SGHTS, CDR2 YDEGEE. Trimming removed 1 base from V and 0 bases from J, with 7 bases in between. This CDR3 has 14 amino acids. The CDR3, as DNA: TGTGCCAGCAGCTTGCCCGGTAACCAAGAGACCCAGTACTTC. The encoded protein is CASSLPGNQETQYF.

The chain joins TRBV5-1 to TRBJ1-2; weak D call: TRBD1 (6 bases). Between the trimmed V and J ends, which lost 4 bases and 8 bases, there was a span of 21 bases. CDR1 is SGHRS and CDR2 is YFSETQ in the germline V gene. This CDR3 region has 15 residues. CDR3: CASSADSEGLLGYTF. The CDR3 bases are TGCGCCAGCAGCGCGGACAGCGAGGGGCTACTAGGCTACACCTTC.